This TCR beta chain was sequenced for a study of T cell responses to AZD1222 COVID-19 vaccine. Overall study findings and caveats: Spike-specific TCR breadth and depth rose after two AZD1222 doses.

Repertoires were generated with immunoSEQ multiplex PCR, while TCRdb's copy carries only in-frame clones and drops some. The sample includes over 90,000 clones, less than 95% of them seen just once. With regard to this clone: Its antigen is not identified.

Material: peripheral blood, obtained on day 0 of AZD1222 vaccination. The TCR comes from an adult in good health.

CDR3 sequence reads: CASSPMEEYEQYF. CDR3 in DNA: TGTGCCAGCTCACCAATGGAGGAGTACGAGCAGTACTTC. This chain links TRBV18 with TRBJ2-7; possibly TRBD2 for D (5 bases). Trimming pared 2 bases from V and 4 bases from J, leaving 9 bases between. Germline V gene sequence: CDR1 KGHSH, CDR2 LQKENI. The CDR3 totals 13 residues.